This entry lists 31 T cell receptor beta chains sequenced from one sample in a study of shared clonotypes between healthy human individuals. Repertoires were generated with immunoSEQ multiplex PCR, while TCRdb's copy carries only in-frame clones and drops some. Here the sample spans some 2,100,000 clones, about 92% being singletons. It was CD45RO-negative cells, positively selected for CCR7, that made up naive CD8 cells, with terminally differentiated effector memory CD45RA+ cells excluded. The sample was naive CD8+ T cells from PBMCs. These receptors came from a young man in good health. Some clones in this sample may be carry-over from other donors' samples.

The chain is built from TRBV28 and TRBJ1-2, with D hard to call. V was pared by 6 bases and J by 2 bases, with 7 bases between. This CDR3 comprises 12 residues. Germline CDR1 MDHEN, CDR2 SYDVKM. The CDR3, as DNA: TGTGCCAGCAGCTCATTGAACTATGGCTACACCTTC. Translation gives CASSSLNYGYTF.

The chain couples TRBV27 to TRBJ1-4; 10 nucleotides match TRBD1. This CDR3 is 18 amino acids long. J lost 4 bases, V lost 5 bases, and 13 bases had no gene match. The germline gives CDR1 MNHEY, CDR2 SMNVEV (reference sequence). In DNA, the CDR3 is TGTGCCAGCAGTACACTTTCGACAGGGGGCTATAGTAATGAAAAACTGTTTTTT. This codes for CASSTLSTGGYSNEKLFF.

In nucleotides, the CDR3 is TGTGCCAGCAGTTTGGTTGGGGGCTATGAGCAGTTCTTC. Translated: CASSLVGGYEQFF. V is TRBV28 and J is TRBJ2-1, with D possibly matching TRBD1 (6 bases). From germline, CDR1 is MDHEN and CDR2 SYDVKM. The V end lost 3 bases, the J end lost 8 bases, and 11 bases lay between the germline ends. CDR3 length: 13 amino acids.

The chain carries TRBV27 and TRBJ2-1, with a weak D call TRBD1 (6 bases). CDR1 is MNHEY, CDR2 SMNVEV, per germline (reference sequence). The CDR3 runs 14 residues. V shed 4 bases and J shed 6 bases, with 13 bases lying between them. CDR3 bases: TGTGCCAGCAGTTGGTCTTGGGGGCCCAATGAGCAGTTCTTC. Amino acid sequence: CASSWSWGPNEQFF.

This clone was observed a single time. V and J are TRBV30 and TRBJ1-4, with D hard to call. This CDR3 spans 13 amino acids. V gave up 7 bases and J gave up 4 bases, with 13 bases separating them. CDR1 GTSNPN and CDR2 SVGIG come from the germline V gene (reference sequence). DNA of the CDR3: TGTGCCTTATTGGGCGGATATAATGAAAAACTGTTTTTT. Its protein is CALLGGYNEKLFF. Drawing the rest from reference TRBV30 and TRBJ1-4, the complete variable domain is SQTIHQWPATLVQPVGSPLSLECTVEGTSNPNLYWYRQAAGRGLQLLFYSVGIGQISSEVPQNLSASRPQDRQFILSSKKLLLSDSGFYLCALLGGYNEKLFFGSGTQLSVL.

This chain uses TRBV4-1 with TRBJ2-5; the match to TRBD2 covers 7 bases. With V trimmed by 0 bases and J by 5 bases, 9 bases remained unmatched. Germline CDR1 and CDR2: MGHRA and YSYEKL. This CDR3 is built from 16 residues. CDR3 residues: CASSQDAREGGETQYF. DNA of the CDR3: TGCGCCAGCAGCCAAGATGCGAGGGAGGGCGGCGAGACCCAGTACTTC.

V and J are TRBV14 and TRBJ2-2; D unresolved. With 4 bases removed from V and 5 bases from J, the gap between germline ends came to 8 bases. This CDR3 spans 13 amino acids. From germline, CDR1 is SGHDN and CDR2 FVKESK. The CDR3, as DNA: TGTGCCAGCAGCCCTTACAGAACCGGGGAGCTGTTTTTT. Translation gives CASSPYRTGELFF. The variable domain in full, with the rest retrieved from reference TRBV14 and TRBJ2-2, is EAGVTQFPSHSVIEKGQTVTLRCDPISGHDNLYWYRRVMGKEIKFLLHFVKESKQDESGMPNNRFLAERTGGTYSTLKVQPAELEDSGVYFCASSPYRTGELFFGEGSRLTVL.

The rearrangement links TRBV4-1 to TRBJ2-7; D perhaps matches TRBD2 (6 bases). Germline values: CDR1 MGHRA, CDR2 YSYEKL. There are 16 residues in the CDR3. Trimming removed 1 base from V and 6 bases from J, with 19 bases in between. The CDR3, as DNA: TGCGCCAGCAGCCAAGTCGTACCTAGCGAAACTGGCGAGCAGTACTTC. Amino acid sequence: CASSQVVPSETGEQYF.

V and J are TRBV7-9 and TRBJ2-1; possible D gene TRBD2, 7 bases. Trimming took off 0 bases at V and 8 bases at J, with 14 bases between the two ends. Germline loops: CDR1 SEHNR, CDR2 FQNEAQ (reference sequence). The CDR3 is made up of 15 amino acids. Here the CDR3 reads CASSLARGRGDEQFF. The CDR3, as DNA: TGTGCCAGCAGCTTAGCGCGTGGGAGGGGGGATGAGCAGTTCTTC.

The chain recombines TRBV27 with TRBJ1-2; 8 bases line up with TRBD1. The CDR3 has 15 amino acids. Unmatched junction bases numbered 9, after V lost 2 bases and J lost 7 bases. The germline CDR1 and CDR2 sequences are MNHEY and SMNVEV (reference sequence). The CDR3 bases are TGTGCCAGCAGTTTACAGGCAGGGGGCTTCCGTGGCTACACCTTC. Translation: CASSLQAGGFRGYTF.

This clone was counted once. The chain is built from TRBV7-3 and TRBJ2-7; 9 nucleotides agree with TRBD1. In germline, CDR1 is SGHTA, CDR2 FQGTGA. With V trimmed by 5 bases and J by 5 bases, 10 bases remained unmatched. The CDR3 extends over 15 amino acids. The CDR3 coding sequence is TGTGCCAGCAGCACTACAGGGGGCGTTTCGGACGAGCAGTACTTC. Residues: CASSTTGGVSDEQYF.

V usage is TRBV27 and J usage is TRBJ2-3; 8 bases agree with TRBD2. CDR1 and CDR2 (germline): MNHEY, SMNVEV (reference sequence). Trimming at V came to 5 bases and at J to 4 bases, leaving 11 bases not matched to a gene. The CDR3 covers 16 residues. The CDR3 sequence: CASSPLLAATSDTQYF. Here the CDR3 DNA reads TGTGCCAGCAGTCCCCTACTAGCGGCTACTTCAGATACGCAGTATTTT.

This sequence joins TRBV27 and TRBJ2-7; no firm D call. CDR3 length: 14 residues. V lost 3 bases and J lost 1, with 10 bases in between. Germline assignment: CDR1 MNHEY and CDR2 SMNVEV (reference sequence). The CDR3 bases are TGTGCCAGCAGTTTTCGTGCGGAATCCTACGAGCAGTACTTC. It encodes CASSFRAESYEQYF.

V is TRBV2 and J is TRBJ1-1; 11 nucleotides align to TRBD1. The CDR3 runs to 14 residues. Trimming at V came to 8 bases and at J to 1 base, leaving 3 bases not matched to a gene. CDR1 and CDR2 (germline): SNHLY, FYNNEI. CDR3 in DNA: TGTGCCAGCGGGACAGGGGGGGAGAACACTGAAGCTTTCTTT. This gives the protein CASGTGGENTEAFF.

The chain carries TRBV30 and TRBJ2-2; D remains ambiguous. The CDR3 is made up of 16 amino acids. Trimming took 1 base from V and 4 from J, leaving 16 bases between them. Germline assignment: CDR1 GTSNPN and CDR2 SVGIG (reference sequence). CDR3 sequence: CAWSAPRRPSTGELFF. The DNA for the CDR3 is TGTGCCTGGAGTGCCCCTAGACGGCCGAGCACCGGGGAGCTGTTTTTT. The entire variable domain, with the rest obtained from reference TRBV30 and TRBJ2-2, is as follows: SQTIHQWPATLVQPVGSPLSLECTVEGTSNPNLYWYRQAAGRGLQLLFYSVGIGQISSEVPQNLSASRPQDRQFILSSKKLLLSDSGFYLCAWSAPRRPSTGELFFGEGSRLTVL.

This sequence joins TRBV27 and TRBJ1-2; TRBD1 matches 11 bases. The CDR3 length is 15 residues. V shed 5 bases, J shed 4 bases, and the junction held 6 bases outside the gene matches. CDR1 MNHEY and CDR2 SMNVEV come from the germline V gene (reference sequence). The CDR3 loop reads CASSLRTGGGYGYTF. The CDR3 DNA sequence: TGTGCCAGCAGTCTGCGGACAGGGGGCGGCTATGGCTACACCTTC.

This rearrangement joins TRBV6-1 to TRBJ2-7; no definite D call. The CDR3 runs to 14 residues. V was cut by 7 bases and J by 0 bases, with 13 bases left in between. The germline CDR1 and CDR2 sequences are MNHNS and SASEGT. Written as DNA, the CDR3 is TGTGCCAGCATGTCGCCGACGGGCTCCTACGAGCAGTACTTC. This gives the protein CASMSPTGSYEQYF.

The chain links TRBV6-5 to TRBJ2-1, with D perhaps matching TRBD2 (5 bases). Trimming took 0 bases from V and 4 from J, leaving 13 bases between them. The length of the CDR3 is 16 residues. Germline V gene lookup returns CDR1 MNHEY and CDR2 SVGAGI. The CDR3: CASSYSPEDAYNEQFF. The CDR3, as DNA: TGTGCCAGCAGTTACTCCCCGGAGGACGCATACAATGAGCAGTTCTTC.

CDR3 loop: CASSIQGGTEAFF. The CDR3 DNA reads TGTGCCAGCAGTATACAGGGGGGCACTGAAGCTTTCTTT. The genes are TRBV28 and TRBJ1-1; 8 bases fit TRBD1. Germline loops: CDR1 MDHEN, CDR2 SYDVKM. CDR3 length: 13 amino acids. Trimming cost V 5 bases and J 4 bases; bases outside gene matches: 3.

The chain employs TRBV7-9 and TRBJ2-7; TRBD1 agrees at 10 bases. J lost 2 bases, V lost 6 bases, and 7 bases had no gene match. Germline assignment: CDR1 SEHNR and CDR2 FQNEAQ (reference sequence). CDR3 length equals 15 residues. The CDR3 is CASRRDRGFPYEQYF. As DNA, the CDR3 is TGTGCCAGCAGAAGGGACAGGGGCTTTCCCTACGAGCAGTACTTC.

The chain links TRBV11-2 to TRBJ1-1; D is ambiguous. The V end lost 1 base, the J end lost 0 bases, and 12 bases lay between the germline ends. Germline V CDR1 and CDR2: SGHAT, FQNNGV. This CDR3 contains 16 residues. The CDR3 nucleotides are TGTGCCAGCAGCTTAGGTTGGGTACAGATGAACACTGAAGCTTTCTTT. Its translation: CASSLGWVQMNTEAFF.

The rearrangement links TRBV2 to TRBJ2-1; D is uncertain. The CDR3 totals 13 residues. V was shortened by 2 bases and J by 6 bases, with 8 bases between the two germline ends. CDR1 is SNHLY, CDR2 FYNNEI, per germline. In nucleotides, the CDR3 is TGTGCCAGCAGTGAACCTGGTACCAATGAGCAGTTCTTC. This gives the protein CASSEPGTNEQFF.

This CDR3 reads CASSQGTGSRNEQFF. The DNA of the CDR3 is TGCGCCAGCAGCCAAGGGACAGGGAGTAGGAATGAGCAGTTCTTC. J is TRBJ2-1 and V is TRBV4-3; 8 positions match TRBD1. The CDR3 spans 15 residues. Germline CDR1 reads LGHNA; CDR2 reads YSLEER. J gave up 7 bases and V 1 base, and 6 bases lay outside the gene matches.

The V call is TRBV5-8, the J call TRBJ2-5, with TRBD2 identical over 12 bases. CDR1 is SGHTS and CDR2 is YDEGEE in the germline V gene. CDR3 length equals 15 residues. V lost 0 bases and J lost 3; bases outside the gene matches: 0. Here the CDR3 DNA reads TGTGCCAGCAGCTTGGGGACTAGCGGGAAAGAGACCCAGTACTTC. This translates into CASSLGTSGKETQYF.

The chain is built from TRBV28 and TRBJ1-2; the D is unclear. The V gene's germline CDR1 is MDHEN and CDR2 SYDVKM. V lost 6 bases and J lost 5, with 13 bases in between. The CDR3 runs 13 residues. The CDR3, as DNA: TGTGCCAGCAGCTTGACGCTACCGTATGGCTACACCTTC. It codes for CASSLTLPYGYTF.

About this clone: Other DNA sequences from this sample encode an identical CDR3 as well. This chain uses TRBV9 with TRBJ2-7; the match to TRBD1 covers 7 bases. This CDR3 contains 13 residues. The germline CDR1 and CDR2 sequences are SGDLS and YYNGEE. The J segment lost 1 base and the V segment lost 3 bases, leaving 1 base of the junction unmatched. In DNA form, the CDR3 reads TGTGCCAGCAGCGACAGGGGATCCTACGAGCAGTACTTC. The encoded protein is CASSDRGSYEQYF. Combining the CDR3 with reference TRBV9 and TRBJ2-7 gives the whole variable domain DSGVTQTPKHLITATGQRVTLRCSPRSGDLSVYWYQQSLDQGLQFLIQYYNGEERAKGNILERFSAQQFPDLHSELNLSSLELGDSALYFCASSDRGSYEQYFGPGTRLTVT.

The chain carries TRBV5-5 and TRBJ1-2, with 9 bases fitting TRBD1. Germline-derived CDR1 and CDR2 are SGHKS and YYEKEE (reference sequence). The V segment lost 2 bases and the J segment 8 bases; nucleotides outside the gene matches: 16. The CDR3 spans 17 residues. The CDR3 nucleotides read TGTGCCAGCAGCTTAACCGGGACAGGGAGTATTATGGAGGGCTACACCTTC. Translation gives CASSLTGTGSIMEGYTF.

The rearrangement links TRBV6-1 to TRBJ2-1; D is uncertain. CDR1 and CDR2 from the germline V gene are MNHNS and SASEGT. The V and J ends lost 8 bases and 0 bases respectively, with 11 bases between them. The CDR3 totals 14 residues. CDR3 in DNA: TGTGCCAGCTGGTGGAGTAGCTCCTACAATGAGCAGTTCTTC. Encoded protein: CASWWSSSYNEQFF.

This chain links TRBV25-1 with TRBJ1-6, with 7 bases identical to TRBD1. The CDR3 has 13 residues. V lost 6 bases, J lost 7 bases, and 3 bases stayed unmatched. The germline V gene encodes CDR1 MGHDK and CDR2 SYGVNS. DNA for the CDR3: TGTGCCAGCAGCGGAGGGGGCAATTCACCCCTCCACTTT. It specifies CASSGGGNSPLHF.

A note on this clone: At the DNA level, this CDR3 is encoded by other sequences in the same sample as well. V usage is TRBV27 and J usage is TRBJ2-5, with D possibly TRBD1 on 6 matching bases. CDR1 and CDR2 from the germline V gene are MNHEY and SMNVEV (reference sequence). The CDR3 runs 11 residues. Trimming removed 4 bases from V and 7 bases from J, with 7 bases in between. In nucleotides, the CDR3 is TGTGCCAGCAGTTCAGGGGTGACCCAGTACTTC. Amino acid sequence: CASSSGVTQYF.

The chain recombines TRBV28 with TRBJ1-5; 8 bases agree with TRBD1. V was pared by 6 bases and J by 0 bases, with 4 bases of the junction left unmatched. Germline V gene sequence: CDR1 MDHEN, CDR2 SYDVKM. This CDR3 is 15 amino acids long. CDR3 in DNA: TGTGCCAGCAGCCCCAGGGGGCTTAGCAATCAGCCCCAGCATTTT. It yields the protein CASSPRGLSNQPQHF.